A single sample is the source of the 23 T cell receptor beta chains below, sequenced in a study of vaccination and CD4 T cells after COVID-19. These receptors are not linked to any known antigen. Treatment of the sample: roughly nine-day PBMC culture with coronavirus spike peptide pools or control peptides (ViraFEST assay). Once obtained from cultured CD4+ T cells, the DNA was sequenced using the Oncomine TCR Beta short-read assay. MiXCR, run by TCRdb on the PCR reads, gives a single entry per CDR3 protein. The repertoire consists of around 21,000 distinct CDR3 sequences, with approximately 56% occurring once and the leading ten covering about 8.9%. Specimen: CD4+ T cells from blood, cultured in vitro, collected after SARS-CoV-2 vaccination. The source of these receptors is a human donor who had recovered from COVID-19.

The chain joins TRBV2 to TRBJ1-5; 9 bases are shared with TRBD1. Germline CDR1 reads SNHLY; CDR2 reads FYNNEI. The CDR3 spans 15 residues. The V and J ends lost 6 bases and 7 bases, in that order; junction bases with no gene match: 10. This CDR3 reads CASSLTGGVGQPQHF. The CDR3 DNA is TGTGCCAGCAGCCTCACAGGGGGCGTAGGCCAGCCCCAGCATTTT.

In its sample, this clonotype was seen a few times. This chain connects TRBV29-1 to TRBJ1-1; 8 bases align to TRBD1. Germline CDR1 is SQVTM and CDR2 is ANQGSEA. Trimming cost V 7 bases and J 4 bases; bases outside gene matches: 2. The CDR3 consists of 11 residues. CDR3 in DNA: TGCAGCGGAGGACAGGGCACTGAAGCTTTCTTT. Amino acid sequence: CSGGQGTEAFF. Drawing the rest from reference TRBV29-1 and TRBJ1-1, the complete variable domain is SAVISQKPSRDICQRGTSLTIQCQVDSQVTMMFWYRQQPGQSLTLIATANQGSEATYESGFVIDKFPISRPNLTFSTLTVSNMSPEDSSIYLCSGGQGTEAFFGQGTRLTVV.

V is TRBV4-1 and J is TRBJ1-5, with no clear D. The germline V gene has CDR1 MGHRA and CDR2 YSYEKL. The CDR3 runs 14 residues. V lost 1 base and J 4 bases, leaving 8 bases between the germline ends. As DNA, the CDR3 is TGCGCCAGCAGCCAAGCGGGGAGGAATCAGCCCCAGCATTTT. The encoded protein is CASSQAGRNQPQHF.

Concerning this clonotype: One end of the junction fails to match germline, which may point to a read error. The chain employs TRBV27 and TRBJ2-7; a possible D gene is TRBD1 (6 bases). Germline-derived CDR1 and CDR2 are MNHEY and SMNVEV (reference sequence). The CDR3 has 15 residues. This chain's CDR3 is CATSFSGQNNYEQYF. CDR3 nucleotide sequence: TGTGCCACCAGTTTTTCCGGACAGAACAACTACGAGCAGTACTTC.

This rearrangement joins TRBV20-1 to TRBJ1-1; 10 positions agree with TRBD1. The germline gives CDR1 DFQATT, CDR2 SNEGSKA (reference sequence). The CDR3 length is 17 residues. J gave up 1 base and V 3 bases, and 11 bases lay outside the gene matches. The CDR3 DNA is TGCAGTGCTAGGGTTTCCCCAAGGACAGGGGGGAACACTGAAGCTTTCTTT. It is translated as CSARVSPRTGGNTEAFF.

V usage is TRBV25-1 and J usage is TRBJ2-7, with a possible D match to TRBD2 (6 bases). Trimming cost V 6 bases and J 3 bases, with 27 bases left between them. The germline V gene has CDR1 MGHDK and CDR2 SYGVNS. This CDR3 region has 18 residues. CDR3 residues: CASSEDSGASANHYEQYF. Here the CDR3 DNA reads TGTGCCAGCAGCGAAGATAGTGGGGCTAGCGCGAACCACTACGAGCAGTACTTC.

The V and J genes are TRBV2 and TRBJ2-3; 9 bases line up with TRBD2. The length of the CDR3 is 17 residues. Germline V gene data show CDR1 as SNHLY and CDR2 as FYNNEI. The V and J ends lost 4 bases and 1 base, in that order; junction bases with no gene match: 9. CDR3 DNA: TGTGCCAGCAGTGCTCCTAGCGGGACCCCCCGCACAGATACGCAGTATTTT. It translates to CASSAPSGTPRTDTQYF.

This clonotype has a handful of counts. The genes are TRBV6-5 and TRBJ1-3; D unresolved. Germline loops: CDR1 MNHEY, CDR2 SVGAGI. V was clipped by 0 bases and J by 0 bases, with 3 bases between them. The CDR3 consists of 14 residues. The CDR3 DNA is TGTGCCAGCAGTTACTCGAGCTCTGGAAACACCATATATTTT. It yields the protein CASSYSSSGNTIYF.

This chain links TRBV6-2 or TRBV6-3 with TRBJ2-7, with TRBD2 identical over 9 bases. The germline CDR1 and CDR2 sequences are MNHEY and SVGEGT. The J segment lost 3 bases and the V segment lost 2 bases, leaving 2 bases of the junction unmatched. The length of the CDR3 is 14 residues. CDR3: CASSYAGGLYEQYF. DNA for the CDR3: TGTGCCAGCAGTTACGCGGGAGGGCTCTACGAGCAGTACTTC.

This clonotype was seen a handful of times. The chain uses TRBV6-5 and TRBJ1-1; possible D gene TRBD1, 5 bases. Germline V gene lookup returns CDR1 MNHEY and CDR2 SVGAGI. V lost 0 bases to trimming and J lost 6 bases, with 8 bases between them. The CDR3 extends over 13 amino acids. The CDR3 spells CASSYSGGSEAFF. The DNA for the CDR3 is TGTGCCAGCAGTTACTCGGGGGGATCTGAAGCTTTCTTT.

There are a few counts of this clonotype. V and J are TRBV10-3 and TRBJ2-5; 10 nucleotides match TRBD2. Germline CDR1 ENHRY, CDR2 SYGVKD. This CDR3 is built from 16 residues. V lost 0 bases and J lost 2; bases outside the gene matches: 3. CDR3 sequence reads: CAISESIAGGQETQYF. The CDR3, as DNA: TGTGCCATCAGTGAGTCCATAGCGGGGGGACAAGAGACCCAGTACTTC.

The rearrangement joins TRBV7-9 to TRBJ1-3; TRBD1 is a possible D gene (6 bases). Per the germline V gene, CDR1 is SEHNR and CDR2 is FQNEAQ (reference sequence). CDR3 size: 15 residues. Trimming cost V 2 bases and J 0 bases, with 8 bases left between them. The CDR3 here is CASSLTGISGNTIYF. The CDR3 DNA reads TGTGCCAGCAGCTTAACAGGGATCTCTGGAAACACCATATATTTT.

The CDR3 region is CSASESWELAKNIQYF. Written as DNA, the CDR3 is TGCAGTGCTTCCGAGAGTTGGGAGCTAGCCAAAAACATTCAGTACTTC. This sequence joins TRBV20-1 and TRBJ2-4, with D possibly being TRBD2 (5 bases). Germline V CDR1 and CDR2: DFQATT, SNEGSKA (reference sequence). V was trimmed by 5 bases and J by 0 bases, leaving 17 bases between them. This CDR3 has 16 residues.

The chain carries TRBV19 and TRBJ2-7; D remains unclear. CDR1 is LNHDA, CDR2 SQIVND, per germline (reference sequence). The CDR3 consists of 12 residues. V shed 5 bases and J shed 8 bases, with 13 bases lying between them. CDR3 region: CASSPGSAKQYF. In nucleotides, the CDR3 is TGTGCCAGTAGTCCCGGCAGCGCCAAGCAGTACTTC.

The chain combines TRBV9 with TRBJ1-5; D not certain. V was pared by 2 bases and J by 5 bases, with 11 bases between. The CDR3 is made up of 14 amino acids. The germline V gene encodes CDR1 SGDLS and CDR2 YYNGEE. CDR3 residues: CASSVRDSHQPQHF. CDR3 nucleotide sequence: TGTGCCAGCAGCGTGAGGGATTCTCATCAGCCCCAGCATTTT.

V and J are TRBV4-1 and TRBJ2-2, with 11 bases lining up with TRBD1. V trimming: 8 bases; J trimming: 4 bases; junction bases outside the gene matches: 6. The CDR3 is 15 amino acids. The V gene's germline CDR1 is MGHRA and CDR2 YSYEKL. The CDR3 nucleotides read TGCGCCAGCGCCATGGGACAGGGGGTCACCGGGGAGCTGTTTTTT. This sequence encodes CASAMGQGVTGELFF.

This clonotype occurred a few times. The chain joins TRBV15 to TRBJ1-2, with 7 bases identical to TRBD1. CDR3 length: 12 residues. CDR1 is LNHNV and CDR2 is YYDKDF in the germline V gene (reference sequence). The V gene end was trimmed by 5 bases and the J gene end by 4 bases; junction bases not matched to a gene: 1. CDR3 coding DNA: TGTGCCACCAGCCGGGACAGCTATGGCTACACCTTC. It codes for CATSRDSYGYTF.

V gene TRBV5-4 combines with J gene TRBJ1-1; 8 nucleotides match TRBD1. CDR1 is SGHNT and CDR2 is YYREEE in the germline V gene (reference sequence). CDR3 size: 13 residues. J gave up 7 bases and V 4 bases, and 6 bases lay outside the gene matches. The CDR3, as DNA: TGTGCCAGCAGCGCAAAGACAGGGGTTGAAGCTTTCTTT. Encoded protein: CASSAKTGVEAFF.

The chain joins TRBV28 to TRBJ1-2, with D unclear. The CDR3 totals 13 residues. CDR1 and CDR2 from the germline V gene are MDHEN and SYDVKM. V gave up 4 bases and J gave up 8 bases, with 14 bases separating them. The CDR3 region is CASSSDGIWGYTF. Here the CDR3 DNA reads TGTGCCAGCAGTTCGGACGGGATATGGGGCTACACCTTC.

In this sample, this clonotype turned up a few times. The V gene is TRBV6-1, the J gene TRBJ1-2; a weak D match, TRBD1 (5 bases). V lost 8 bases and J 3 bases, leaving 16 bases between the germline ends. The CDR3 has 14 amino acids. Germline V lookup: CDR1 MNHNS, CDR2 SASEGT. The CDR3: CASRFSAGDYGYTF. CDR3 DNA: TGTGCCAGCCGATTTTCAGCGGGGGACTATGGCTACACCTTC.

This clonotype was seen a few times. The chain links TRBV7-9 to TRBJ1-2; D is unresolved. Trimming left V 1 base short and J 0 bases short, with 12 bases between. Germline V gene data show CDR1 as SEHNR and CDR2 as FQNEAQ (reference sequence). The CDR3 has 16 amino acids. The CDR3 DNA sequence: TGTGCCAGCAGCTTAGGGACTACAACTTCTAACTATGGCTACACCTTC. The encoded protein is CASSLGTTTSNYGYTF.

The V and J genes are TRBV6-2 or TRBV6-3 and TRBJ2-2; 14 bases map to TRBD2. The CDR3 spans 18 residues. Germline lookup yields CDR1 MNHEY and CDR2 SVGEGT. With 6 bases clipped from V and 6 bases from J, the junction kept 12 bases outside the gene matches. The CDR3 reads CASSLTSGRADVAGELFF. Written as DNA, the CDR3 is TGTGCCAGCAGCCTGACTAGCGGGAGGGCCGACGTGGCCGGGGAGCTGTTTTTT.

The chain is built from TRBV11-1 and TRBJ2-3, with 7 bases aligning to TRBD1. This CDR3 contains 16 residues. CDR1 SGHAT and CDR2 FQDESV come from the germline V gene (reference sequence). Trimming took 4 bases from V and 1 from J; bases not matched to a gene: 8. In DNA, the CDR3 is TGTGCCAGCAGCTCGCTCCCAGGGGGTGGCACAGATACGCAGTATTTT. As protein: CASSSLPGGGTDTQYF.